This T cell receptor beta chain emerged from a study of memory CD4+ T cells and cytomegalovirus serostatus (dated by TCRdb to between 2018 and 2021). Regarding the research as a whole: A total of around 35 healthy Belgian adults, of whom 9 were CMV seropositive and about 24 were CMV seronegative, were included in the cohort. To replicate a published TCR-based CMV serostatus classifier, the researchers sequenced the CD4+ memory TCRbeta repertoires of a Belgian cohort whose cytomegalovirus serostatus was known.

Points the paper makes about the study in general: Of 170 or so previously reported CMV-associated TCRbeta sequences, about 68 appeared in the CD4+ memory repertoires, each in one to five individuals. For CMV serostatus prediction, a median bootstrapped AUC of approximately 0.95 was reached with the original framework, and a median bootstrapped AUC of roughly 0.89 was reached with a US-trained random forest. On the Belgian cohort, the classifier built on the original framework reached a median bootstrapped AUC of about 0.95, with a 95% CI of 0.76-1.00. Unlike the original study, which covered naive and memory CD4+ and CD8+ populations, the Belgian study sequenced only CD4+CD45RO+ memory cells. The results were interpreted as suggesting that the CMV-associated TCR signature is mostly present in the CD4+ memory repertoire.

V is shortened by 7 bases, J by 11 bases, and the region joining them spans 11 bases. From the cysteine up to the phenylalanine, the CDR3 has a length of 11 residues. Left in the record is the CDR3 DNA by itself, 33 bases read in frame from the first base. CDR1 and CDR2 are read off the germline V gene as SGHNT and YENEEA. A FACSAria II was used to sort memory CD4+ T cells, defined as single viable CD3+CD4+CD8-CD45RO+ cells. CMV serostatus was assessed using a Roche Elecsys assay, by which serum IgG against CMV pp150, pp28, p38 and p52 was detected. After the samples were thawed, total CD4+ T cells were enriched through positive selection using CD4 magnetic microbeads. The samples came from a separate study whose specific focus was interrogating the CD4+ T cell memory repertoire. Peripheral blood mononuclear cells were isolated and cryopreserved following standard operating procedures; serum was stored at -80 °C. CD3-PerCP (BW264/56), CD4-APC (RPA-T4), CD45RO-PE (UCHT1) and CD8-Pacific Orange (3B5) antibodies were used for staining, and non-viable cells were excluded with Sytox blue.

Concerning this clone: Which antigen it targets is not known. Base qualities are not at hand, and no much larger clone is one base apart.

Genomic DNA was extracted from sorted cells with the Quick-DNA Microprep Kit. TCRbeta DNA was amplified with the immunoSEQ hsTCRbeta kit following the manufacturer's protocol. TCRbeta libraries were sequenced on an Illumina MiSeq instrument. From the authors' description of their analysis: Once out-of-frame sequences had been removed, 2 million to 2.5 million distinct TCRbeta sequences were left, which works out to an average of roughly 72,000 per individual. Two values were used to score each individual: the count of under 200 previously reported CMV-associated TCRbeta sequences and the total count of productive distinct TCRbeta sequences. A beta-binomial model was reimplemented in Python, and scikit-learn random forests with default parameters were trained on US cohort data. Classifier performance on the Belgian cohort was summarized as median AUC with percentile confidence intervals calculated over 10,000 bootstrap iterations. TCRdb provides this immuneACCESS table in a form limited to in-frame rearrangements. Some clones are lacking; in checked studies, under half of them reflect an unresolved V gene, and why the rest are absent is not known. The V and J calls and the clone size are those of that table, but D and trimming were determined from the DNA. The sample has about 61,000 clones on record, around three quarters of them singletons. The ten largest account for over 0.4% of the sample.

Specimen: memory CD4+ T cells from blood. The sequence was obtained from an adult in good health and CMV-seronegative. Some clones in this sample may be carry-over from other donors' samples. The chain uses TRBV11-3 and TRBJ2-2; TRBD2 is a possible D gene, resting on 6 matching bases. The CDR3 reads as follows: CASTSGEELFF. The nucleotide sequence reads TGTGCCAGCACCTCGGGAGAAGAGCTGTTTTTT. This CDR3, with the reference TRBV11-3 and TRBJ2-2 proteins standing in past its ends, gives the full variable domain EAGVVQSPRYKIIEKKQPVAFWCNPISGHNTLYWYLQNLGQGPELLIRYENEEAVDDSQLPKDRFSAERLKGVDSTLKIQPAELGDSAVYLCASTSGEELFFGEGSRLTVL.